Here is one T cell receptor beta chain with its context. The CDR3 length is 14 residues. Trimming left V 4 bases short and J 5 bases short, with 12 bases between. Germline V gene sequence: CDR1 MGHDK, CDR2 SYGVNS. Clones were sequenced by immunoSEQ multiplex PCR, and TCRdb holds only the in-frame ones, with some missing. Among about 7,800 clones listed, 55% to 70% were seen once. This entry is derived from a study of chemoradiotherapy in HPV16-positive cancers. This rearrangement joins TRBV25-1 to TRBJ1-3; D gene uncertain. This TCR came from a human donor with HPV-associated anogenital cancer. The material was obtained from a patient who underwent chemoradiotherapy. This CDR3 reads CASSGGGSRNTIYF. The CDR3 nucleotides are TGTGCCAGCAGTGGTGGAGGCAGTAGAAACACCATATATTTT.